This record concerns one T cell receptor beta chain sequence. Everyone who donated was a Caucasian adult who lived in Nashville, Tennessee. Source study methods: With immunoSEQ giving junction-only sequences and no quality scores, filtering differed. TCRdb keeps only in-frame clones here, not all; method: immunoSEQ multiplex PCR. The V and J calls and the clone size are those of that table, but D and trimming were determined from the DNA. The data contain about 480,000 clones, roughly 85% of them singletons. The data were obtained in a study of shared clonotypes between healthy human individuals. V was pared by 0 bases and J by 6 bases, with 18 bases between. CDR1 and CDR2 from the germline V gene are GTSNPN and SVGIG (reference sequence). The CDR3 contains 15 residues.

Sequencing input: PBMCs. The receptor was derived from a woman aged 40 to 49 in good health. Some clones in this sample may be carry-over from other donors' samples. The gene calls are TRBV30 and TRBJ2-7, with D uncertain. CDR3 sequence: CAWSVFGLGLPEQYF. The CDR3 bases are TGTGCCTGGAGTGTATTCGGCCTCGGGCTTCCCGAGCAGTACTTC.